The following is a T cell receptor (beta chain) sequence with its context. No cognate antigen has been identified for it. Per-base qualities were not stored, and no clone one base away is much larger. From the cysteine up to the phenylalanine, the CDR3 has a length of 15 residues. Only the CDR3 DNA stays, 45 bases, in frame from base 1. The germline V gene (reference sequence) provides CDR1 MNHEY and CDR2 SMNVEV. Germline trimming: 6 bases from V, 4 bases from J; junction bases outside gene matches: 9. Using the deep immunoSEQ assay, multiplex PCR amplified TCR CDR3 regions from genomic DNA. For each cell subset, the extracted genomic DNA was distributed evenly across all wells of several immunoSEQ 96-well plates, and each plate served as one replicate. For sorted subsets, each replicate PCR was loaded with roughly 0.2 ug genomic DNA, equivalent to 25,000 to 35,000 T cell genomes. Purified libraries were measured with a Qubit 3.0 fluorometer, size-checked on a Bioanalyzer 2100, and measured again with the KAPA Library Quantification kit. Every immunoSEQ 96-well plate was sequenced on a dedicated single-read 150-cycle Illumina NextSeq 550 flow cell. The authors' pipeline ran thus. Because only junctional sequences without quality scores were contained in the immunoSEQ output, filtering matching that applied to full-length reads could not be performed. To assign V/J genes and CDR3, sequences were annotated against IMGT germline references using PyIR, a Python wrapper for IgBLAST v1.9. Reads were filtered out if the reads had weak V/J assignments (E-value above 1e-6), no CDR3, stop codons, out-of-frame junctions, or ambiguous translated residues. V3J clonotypes were defined as sequences sharing the same inferred V gene, J gene, and CDR3 amino acid sequence. Percentage overlap between repertoires was computed as shared unique clonotypes divided by the size of the smaller repertoire. Repertoire richness was assessed with RTK rarefaction, the Chao1 estimator, and Recon v2.1 estimates of unobserved clonotypes. Generation probabilities were computed with OLGA for all TCRbeta clonotypes obtained by the gDNA method from several donors. This immuneACCESS table, as held by TCRdb, lists in-frame sequences with V and J called but not all clones. Of the missing ones, under half trace to an unresolved V gene in checked studies; the others have no known cause. D and trimming were read from the DNA, whereas the V and J calls and clone size are those reported in that table. The sample yields more than 2 million clones; approximately 92% were counted once. Approximately 1.7% of the sample is taken by the ten largest.

The data derive from a study of shared clonotypes between healthy human individuals (TCRdb year 2020). As for the study more broadly: The cohort comprised a couple of women and three men aged 18 to 49 years. For each donor, three plates each were used for CD4 naive and CD4 memory, two plates were used for CD8 naive, and one plate was used for CD8 memory. To estimate repertoire size and how much clonotypes are shared between individuals, the study performed deep sequencing of blood TCR repertoires from roughly five healthy adults. Different laboratories and diverse techniques were used to prepare libraries and sequence TCR repertoires, to increase sequencing depth and limit assay-specific biases. Between about 0.9 and 9 billion PBMCs per donor were obtained by leukapheresis.

Summary of the overall study and its limitations: Higher generation probabilities were observed for clonotypes shared by all four sorted-subset donors than for non-shared clonotypes. Estimated clonotype richness was generally larger for naive than for memory subsets. Rarefaction of sorted-subset datasets indicated incomplete sequencing despite the large sequencing depth. The small number of donors limited the genetic and exposure-history diversity represented. When several donors were compared, the shared fraction of clonotypes was roughly 4.8% for naive CD4, 3.5% to 4% for naive CD8, about 2.4% for memory CD4, and roughly 0.43% for memory CD8. Sampling was limited to blood, and TCR repertoires in tissue likely differ from TCR repertoires in blood. Pairwise subsampling led to the expectation that sequencing depth would affect the degree of clonotype sharing among donors.

For the CD8 naive samples, CD45RO-negative cells were positively selected for CCR7, yielding a CD45RA+CCR7+ population from which TemRA cells were excluded. The donors were healthy, HIV-negative adults who had no recently reported acute infections or vaccinations. Every donor was a Caucasian adult living in Nashville, Tennessee, USA. After blood collection by leukapheresis, PBMCs were isolated using Ficoll-Histopaque density gradient centrifugation and then cryopreserved in the vapor phase of liquid nitrogen. Purity and quantity of every magnetically sorted T cell population were checked by analytical flow cytometry. Each sorted fraction had its genomic DNA isolated and then quantified by UV absorbance on a Nanodrop 2000c.

The sequencing sample was made of naive CD8+ T cells from PBMCs. The cell subset or site label, as the study defines it: CD45RA+CCR7+. The receptor's source is a man in his late teens or twenties in good health. Some clones in this sample may be carry-over from other donors' samples. The chain was built from TRBV27 and TRBJ2-3; 8 of the junction bases match TRBD2. Read as DNA, the sequence is TGTGCCAGCAGCGGAGGGACTAGGGCGGCAGATACGCAGTATTTT. The resulting protein is CASSGGTRAADTQYF.